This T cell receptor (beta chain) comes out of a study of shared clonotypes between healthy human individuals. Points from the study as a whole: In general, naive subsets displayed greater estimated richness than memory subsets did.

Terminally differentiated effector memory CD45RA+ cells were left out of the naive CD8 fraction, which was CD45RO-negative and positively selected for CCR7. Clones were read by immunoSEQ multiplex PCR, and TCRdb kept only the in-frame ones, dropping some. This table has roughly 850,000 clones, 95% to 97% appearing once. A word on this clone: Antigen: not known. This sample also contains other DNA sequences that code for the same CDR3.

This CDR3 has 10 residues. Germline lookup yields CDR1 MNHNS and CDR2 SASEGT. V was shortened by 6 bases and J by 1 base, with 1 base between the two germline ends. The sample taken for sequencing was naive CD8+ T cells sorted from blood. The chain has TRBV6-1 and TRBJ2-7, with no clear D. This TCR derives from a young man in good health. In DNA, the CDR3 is TGTGCCAGCAGGTCCTACGAGCAGTACTTC. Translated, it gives CASRSYEQYF.